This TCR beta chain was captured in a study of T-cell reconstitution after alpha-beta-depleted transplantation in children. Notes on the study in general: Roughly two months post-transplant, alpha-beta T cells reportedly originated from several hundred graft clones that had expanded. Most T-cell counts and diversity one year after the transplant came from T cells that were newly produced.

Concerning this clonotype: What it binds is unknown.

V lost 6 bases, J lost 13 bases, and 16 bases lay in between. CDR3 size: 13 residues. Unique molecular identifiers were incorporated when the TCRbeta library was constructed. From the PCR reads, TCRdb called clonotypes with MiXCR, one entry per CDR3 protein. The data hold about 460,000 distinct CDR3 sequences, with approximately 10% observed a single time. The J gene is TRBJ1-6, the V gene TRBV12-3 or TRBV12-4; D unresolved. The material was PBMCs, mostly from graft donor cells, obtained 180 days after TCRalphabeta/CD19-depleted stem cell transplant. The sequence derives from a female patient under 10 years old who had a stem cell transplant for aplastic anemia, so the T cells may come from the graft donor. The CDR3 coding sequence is TGTGCCAGCAGCCGACGACCCTCGGCGCCCCTCCACTTT. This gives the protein CASSRRPSAPLHF.